This T cell receptor beta chain originates from a study of CD8+ T cells in alopecia areata. Study-wide background: It was 6 to 18 months of tofacitinib, and then there were 6 months off drug. Study outcomes and limitations: Relative to normal scalp, lesional scalp, especially alopecia totalis/universalis, showed higher clonality. Researchers reported that TCR sharing among patients proved less clear than in mice, possibly HLA-linked.

It was cDNA, reverse transcribed from extracted RNA, that served as the sequencing template. Measured with immunoSEQ multiplex PCR; TCRdb has only the in-frame clones, and not every one. The sample lists 9,500 to 15,000 clones; roughly 55% were seen once. Trimming stripped 1 base from V and 2 bases from J, with 14 bases between. This CDR3 spans 17 amino acids. CDR1 KGHSH and CDR2 LQKENI come from the germline V gene. From alopecia areata patients, lesional scalp punch biopsies and peripheral blood were collected. This clone was counted between two and nine times. Antigen unknown. The sample comprised skin. The clonotype originates from a human donor with alopecia areata. The chain combines TRBV18 with TRBJ2-2; D is possibly TRBD1 (6 bases). The chain's CDR3 is CASSPLIHRENTGELFF. CDR3 bases: TGTGCCAGCTCACCACTTATCCACAGGGAAAACACCGGGGAGCTGTTTTTT. Looking up the rest from reference TRBV18 and TRBJ2-2 gives the full variable domain: NAGVMQNPRHLVRRRGQEARLRCSPMKGHSHVYWYRQLPEEGLKFMVYLQKENIIDESGMPKERFSAEFPKEGPSILRIQQVVRGDSAAYFCASSPLIHRENTGELFFGEGSRLTVL.